This T cell receptor beta chain was retrieved from a study of glioma-infiltrating T cells after dendritic cell vaccination. Background on the study: Treatment, given 2003 to 2012, was autologous tumor lysate-pulsed dendritic cell vaccination.

The CDR3 sequence is 13 residues long. Per the germline V gene, CDR1 is MNHNY and CDR2 is SVGAGI (reference sequence). Trimming shortened V by 4 bases and J by 5 bases, and 11 bases separated the two germline ends. Input was 1.5 to 2.5 ug genomic DNA, or all available if less. TCRdb's table, derived via immunoSEQ multiplex PCR, lists solely in-frame clones and lacks some. The data contain just over 95,000 clones, 79% of them singletons. This sequence was found in a human donor with glioblastoma. The sample consisted of blood, taken before dendritic cell vaccination. V usage is TRBV6-6 and J usage is TRBJ2-5; D is undetermined. The CDR3 reads CASSWPGVETQYF. CDR3 DNA: TGTGCCAGCAGTTGGCCAGGTGTCGAGACCCAGTACTTC.